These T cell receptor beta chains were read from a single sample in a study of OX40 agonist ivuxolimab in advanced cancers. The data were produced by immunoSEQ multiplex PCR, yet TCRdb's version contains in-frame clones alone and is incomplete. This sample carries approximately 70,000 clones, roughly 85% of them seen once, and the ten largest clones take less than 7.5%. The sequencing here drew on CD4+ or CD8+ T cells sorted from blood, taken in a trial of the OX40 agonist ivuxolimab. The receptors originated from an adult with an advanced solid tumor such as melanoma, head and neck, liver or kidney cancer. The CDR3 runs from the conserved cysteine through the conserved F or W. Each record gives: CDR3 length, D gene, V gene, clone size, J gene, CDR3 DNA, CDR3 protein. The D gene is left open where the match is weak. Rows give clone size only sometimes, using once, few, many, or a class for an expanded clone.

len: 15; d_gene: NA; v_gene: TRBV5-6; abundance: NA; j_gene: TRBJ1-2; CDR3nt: TGTGCCAGCAGCTTGGAGGGCTTCGTGTACTATGGCTACACCTTC; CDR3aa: CASSLEGFVYYGYTF
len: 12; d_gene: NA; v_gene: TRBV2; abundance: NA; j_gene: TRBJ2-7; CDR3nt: TGTGCCAGCAGGAAACAGGGCTACGAGCAGTACTTC; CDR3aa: CASRKQGYEQYF
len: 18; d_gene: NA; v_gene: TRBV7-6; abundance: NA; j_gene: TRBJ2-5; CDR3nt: TGTGCCAGCAGCTTAGAATCCGACCCGGTGGGATCGAGAGAGACCCAGTACTTC; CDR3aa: CASSLESDPVGSRETQYF
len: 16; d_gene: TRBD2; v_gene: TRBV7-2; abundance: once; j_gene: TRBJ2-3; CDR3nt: TGTGCCAGCAGCTTAGGGCTAGCGGTTAGCACAGATACGCAGTATTTT; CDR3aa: CASSLGLAVSTDTQYF
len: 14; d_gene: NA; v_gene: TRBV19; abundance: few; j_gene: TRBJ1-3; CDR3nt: TGTGCCCCGAGGCAGGGGTTTTCTGGAAACACCATATATTTT; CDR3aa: CAPRQGFSGNTIYF
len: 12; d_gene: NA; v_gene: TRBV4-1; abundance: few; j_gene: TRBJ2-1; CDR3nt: TGCGCCAGCAGCTCCCACAACAATGAGCAGTTCTTC; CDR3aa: CASSSHNNEQFF
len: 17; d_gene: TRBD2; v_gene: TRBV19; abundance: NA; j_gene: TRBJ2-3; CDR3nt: TGTGCCAGTAGTATAACGGGACTAGCGGGGAGATTAGATACGCAGTATTTT; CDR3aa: CASSITGLAGRLDTQYF
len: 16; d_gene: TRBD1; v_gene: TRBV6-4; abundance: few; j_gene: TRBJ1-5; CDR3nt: TGTGCCAGCAGTGACGCAGGGGGCGCGAGCAATCAGCCCCAGCATTTT; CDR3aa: CASSDAGGASNQPQHF
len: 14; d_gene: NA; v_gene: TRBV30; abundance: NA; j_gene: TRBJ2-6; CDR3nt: TGTGCCTGGAGCATGGGGACTGGGGCCAACGTCCTGACTTTC; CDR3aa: CAWSMGTGANVLTF
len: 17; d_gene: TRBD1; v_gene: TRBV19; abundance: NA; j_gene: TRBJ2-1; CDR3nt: TGTGCCAGTAGTACATTTACCGGGGACAGTGGGTACAATGAGCAGTTCTTC; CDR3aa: CASSTFTGDSGYNEQFF
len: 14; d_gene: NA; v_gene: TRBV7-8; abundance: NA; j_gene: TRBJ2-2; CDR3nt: TGTGCCACCAGACTTCGACGTACCACCGGGGAGCTGTTTTTT; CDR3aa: CATRLRRTTGELFF
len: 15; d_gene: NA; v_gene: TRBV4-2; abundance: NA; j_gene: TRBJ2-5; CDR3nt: TGTGCCAGCAGCGAGGGGGGTCGGTCGCGGGAGACCCAGTACTTC; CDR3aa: CASSEGGRSRETQYF
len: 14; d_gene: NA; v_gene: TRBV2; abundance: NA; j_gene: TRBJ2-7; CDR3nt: TGTGCCAGCAGCTCCGGGACACCTTCCTACGAGCAGTACTTC; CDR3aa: CASSSGTPSYEQYF
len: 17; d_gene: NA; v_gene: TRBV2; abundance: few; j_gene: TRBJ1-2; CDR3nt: TGTGCCAGCAGTGAATTTGGGTGGGACAACTCTAACTATGGCTACACCTTC; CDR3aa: CASSEFGWDNSNYGYTF
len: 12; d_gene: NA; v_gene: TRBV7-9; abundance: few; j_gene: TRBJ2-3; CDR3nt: TGTGCCAGCAGCTTAGGGGACATGCGGCAGTATTTT; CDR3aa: CASSLGDMRQYF
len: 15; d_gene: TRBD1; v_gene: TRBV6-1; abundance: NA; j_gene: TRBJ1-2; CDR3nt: TGTGCCAGCTCCTACTGGGACAGGGGCAACTATGGCTACACCTTC; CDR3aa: CASSYWDRGNYGYTF
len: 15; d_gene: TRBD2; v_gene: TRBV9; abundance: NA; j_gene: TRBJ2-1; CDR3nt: TGTGCCAGCAGCCGTGCTAGCGGGGGCTACAATGAGCAGTTCTTC; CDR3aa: CASSRASGGYNEQFF
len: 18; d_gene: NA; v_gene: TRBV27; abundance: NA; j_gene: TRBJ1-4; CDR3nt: TGTGCCAGCAGTTTATCGGGAGGACATCCGGGAACTAATGAAAAACTGTTTTTT; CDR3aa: CASSLSGGHPGTNEKLFF
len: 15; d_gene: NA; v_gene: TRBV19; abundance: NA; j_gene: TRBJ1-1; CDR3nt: TGTGCCAGTAGTACCCGGACATCCATGAACACTGAAGCTTTCTTT; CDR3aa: CASSTRTSMNTEAFF
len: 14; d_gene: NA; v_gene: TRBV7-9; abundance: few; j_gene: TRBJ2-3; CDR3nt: TGTGCCAGCAACCCCGGACAGCAGACAGATACGCAGTATTTT; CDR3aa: CASNPGQQTDTQYF
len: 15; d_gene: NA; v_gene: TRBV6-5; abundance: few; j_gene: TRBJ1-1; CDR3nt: TGTGCCAGCAGTTACCTTGGCTCGATGAACACTGAAGCTTTCTTT; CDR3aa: CASSYLGSMNTEAFF
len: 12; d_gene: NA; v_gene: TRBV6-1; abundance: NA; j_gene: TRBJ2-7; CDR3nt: TGTGCCAGCACAGGTGCAACCTACGAGCAGTACTTC; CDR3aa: CASTGATYEQYF
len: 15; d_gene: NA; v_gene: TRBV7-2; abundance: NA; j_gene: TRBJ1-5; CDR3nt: TGTGCCAGCAGCTTAGCTGCGGGGCTAGCTCAGCCCCAGCATTTT; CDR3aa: CASSLAAGLAQPQHF
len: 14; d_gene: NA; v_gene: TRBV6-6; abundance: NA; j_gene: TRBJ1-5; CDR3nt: TGTGCCAGCAGTAGGGACGCTAGCAATCAGCCCCAGCATTTT; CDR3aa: CASSRDASNQPQHF
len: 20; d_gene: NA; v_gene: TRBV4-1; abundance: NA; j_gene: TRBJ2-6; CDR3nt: TGCGCCAGCAGCCAATCCCCAGTCAAGATAGCCAGCTCTGGGGCCAACGTCCTGACTTTC; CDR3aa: CASSQSPVKIASSGANVLTF
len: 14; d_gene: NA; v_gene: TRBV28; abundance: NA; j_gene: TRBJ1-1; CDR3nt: TGTGCCACCACACGCGGGGGGGCTGGAACTGAAGCTTTCTTT; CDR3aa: CATTRGGAGTEAFF
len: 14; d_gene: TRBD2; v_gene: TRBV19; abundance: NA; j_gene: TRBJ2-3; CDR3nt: TGTGCCAGTGGGACTAGCGGGATCTCAGATACGCAGTATTTT; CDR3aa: CASGTSGISDTQYF
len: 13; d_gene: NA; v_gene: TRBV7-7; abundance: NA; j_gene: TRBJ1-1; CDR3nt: TGTGCCAGCAGCCAGGCGGGCGGCACTGAAGCTTTCTTT; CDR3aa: CASSQAGGTEAFF
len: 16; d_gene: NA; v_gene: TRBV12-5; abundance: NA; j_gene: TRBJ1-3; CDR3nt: TGTGCTAGTGGTTTGGTACTTACAGGGTCCGGAAACACCATATATTTT; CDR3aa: CASGLVLTGSGNTIYF
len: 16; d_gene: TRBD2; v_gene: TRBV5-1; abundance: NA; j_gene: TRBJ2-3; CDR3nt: TGCGCCAGCAGCTTGACGACTAGCGGGAGCACAGATACGCAGTATTTT; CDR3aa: CASSLTTSGSTDTQYF
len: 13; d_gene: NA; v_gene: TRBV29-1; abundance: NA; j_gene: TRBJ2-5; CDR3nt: TGCAGCGTTGACCCCAGGTACCAAGAGACCCAGTACTTC; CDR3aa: CSVDPRYQETQYF
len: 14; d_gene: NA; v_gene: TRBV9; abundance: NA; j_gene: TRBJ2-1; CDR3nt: TGTGCCAGCAGTTTGGGGGACGTCGGCAATGAGCAGTTCTTC; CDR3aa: CASSLGDVGNEQFF
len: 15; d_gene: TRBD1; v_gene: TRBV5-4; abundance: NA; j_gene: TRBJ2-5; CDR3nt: TGTGCCAGCAGCTGGACAGGGGGCATGGGGGAGACCCAGTACTTC; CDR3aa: CASSWTGGMGETQYF
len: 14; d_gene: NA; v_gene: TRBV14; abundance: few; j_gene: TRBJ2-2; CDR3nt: TGTGCCAGCAGCCAAGTGAAATACACCGGGGAGCTGTTTTTT; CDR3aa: CASSQVKYTGELFF
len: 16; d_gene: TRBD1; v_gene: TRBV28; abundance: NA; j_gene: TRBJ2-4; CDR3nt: TGTGCCAGCAGTTTTCTGGGACAGGGGGCGGGGGACATTCAGTACTTC; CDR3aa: CASSFLGQGAGDIQYF
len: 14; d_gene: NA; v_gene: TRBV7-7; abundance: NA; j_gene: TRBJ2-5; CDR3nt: TGTGCCAGCGGACGGGGCGACTCGGGAGAGACCCAGTACTTC; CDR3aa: CASGRGDSGETQYF
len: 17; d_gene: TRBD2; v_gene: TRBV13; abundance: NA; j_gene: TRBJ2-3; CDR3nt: TGTGCCAGCAGCTTAGGGCTTAGCGGGGACTCCACAGATACGCAGTATTTT; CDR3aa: CASSLGLSGDSTDTQYF